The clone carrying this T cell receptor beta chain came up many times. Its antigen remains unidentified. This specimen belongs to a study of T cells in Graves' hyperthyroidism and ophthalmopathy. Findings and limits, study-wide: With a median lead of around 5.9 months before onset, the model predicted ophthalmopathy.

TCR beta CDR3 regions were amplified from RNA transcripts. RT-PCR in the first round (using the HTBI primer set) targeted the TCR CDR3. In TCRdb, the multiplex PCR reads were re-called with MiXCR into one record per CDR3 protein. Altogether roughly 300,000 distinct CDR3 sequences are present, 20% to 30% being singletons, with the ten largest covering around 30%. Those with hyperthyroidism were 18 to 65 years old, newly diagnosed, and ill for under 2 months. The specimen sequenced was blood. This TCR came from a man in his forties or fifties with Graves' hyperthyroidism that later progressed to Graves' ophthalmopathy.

The CDR3: CASSYSSGGEDIQYF. The CDR3 DNA reads as TGTGCCAGCAGTTACTCGTCAGGGGGCGAGGACATTCAGTACTTC. The chain has TRBV6-5 and TRBJ2-4, with TRBD1 matching 8 bases. CDR3 size: 15 residues. Losses at the gene ends were 0 bases for V and 8 bases for J; bases not matched to a gene: 6. Germline V gene data show CDR1 as MNHEY and CDR2 as SVGAGI.